The present T cell receptor beta chain was sequenced within a study of blood T cell repertoires in COVID-19. Germline V CDR1 and CDR2: LGHDT, YNNKEL (reference sequence). V trimming: 4 bases; J trimming: 2 bases; junction bases outside the gene matches: 3. The CDR3 runs to 14 residues. Sequenced by immunoSEQ multiplex PCR; TCRdb stores in-frame clones only, minus some. The sample holds approximately 220,000 clones; 83% are singletons and the top ten take about 4.8%. The gene calls are TRBV3-1 (or the pseudogene TRBV3-2) and TRBJ2-3; 7 bases map to TRBD2. The source material was PBMCs or T cells enriched from blood (not recorded which). This sequence was found in a woman aged 50 to 60 who had been exposed to COVID-19. The CDR3 region has the DNA TGTGCCAGCAGCCGGAGCGGGGCCACAGATACGCAGTATTTT. Translating gives CASSRSGATDTQYF.